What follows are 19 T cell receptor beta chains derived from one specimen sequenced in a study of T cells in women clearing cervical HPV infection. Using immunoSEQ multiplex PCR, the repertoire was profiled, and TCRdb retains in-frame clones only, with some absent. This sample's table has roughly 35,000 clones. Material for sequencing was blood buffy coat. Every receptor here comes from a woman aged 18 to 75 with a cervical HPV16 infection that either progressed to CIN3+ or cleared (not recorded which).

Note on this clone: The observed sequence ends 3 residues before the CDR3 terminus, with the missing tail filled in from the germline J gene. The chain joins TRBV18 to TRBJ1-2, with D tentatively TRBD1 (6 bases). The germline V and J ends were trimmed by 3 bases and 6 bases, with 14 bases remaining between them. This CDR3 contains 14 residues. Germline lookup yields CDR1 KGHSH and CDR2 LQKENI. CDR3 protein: CASSPKETGHGYTF. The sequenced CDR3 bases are TGTGCCAGCTCACCCAAGGAGACAGGCCATGGC. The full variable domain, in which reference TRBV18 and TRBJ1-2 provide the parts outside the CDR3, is NAGVMQNPRHLVRRRGQEARLRCSPMKGHSHVYWYRQLPEEGLKFMVYLQKENIIDESGMPKERFSAEFPKEGPSILRIQQVVRGDSAAYFCASSPKETGHGYTFGSGTRLTVV.

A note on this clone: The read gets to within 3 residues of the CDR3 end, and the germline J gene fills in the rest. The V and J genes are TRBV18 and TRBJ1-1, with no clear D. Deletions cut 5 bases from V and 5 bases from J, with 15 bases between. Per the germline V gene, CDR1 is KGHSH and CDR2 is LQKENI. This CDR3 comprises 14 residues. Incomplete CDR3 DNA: TGTGCCAGCTCAGACATAAACCCGGGGACTGAA. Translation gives CASSDINPGTE. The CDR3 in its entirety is CASSDINPGTEAFF. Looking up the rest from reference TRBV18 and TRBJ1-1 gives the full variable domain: NAGVMQNPRHLVRRRGQEARLRCSPMKGHSHVYWYRQLPEEGLKFMVYLQKENIIDESGMPKERFSAEFPKEGPSILRIQQVVRGDSAAYFCASSDINPGTEAFFGQGTRLTVV.

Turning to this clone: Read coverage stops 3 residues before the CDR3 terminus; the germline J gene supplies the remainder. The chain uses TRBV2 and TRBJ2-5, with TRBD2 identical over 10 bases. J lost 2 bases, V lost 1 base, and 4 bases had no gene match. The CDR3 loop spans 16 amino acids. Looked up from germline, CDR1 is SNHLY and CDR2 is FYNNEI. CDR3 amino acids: CASSEGRAGGQETQYF. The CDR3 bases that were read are TGTGCCAGCAGTGAAGGGCGAGCGGGAGGGCAAGAGACC.

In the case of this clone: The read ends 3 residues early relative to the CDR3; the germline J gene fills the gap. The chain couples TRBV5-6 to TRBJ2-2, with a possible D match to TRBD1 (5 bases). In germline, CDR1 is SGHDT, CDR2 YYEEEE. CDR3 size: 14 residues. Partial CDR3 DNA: TGTGCCAGCAGCTTGGGGGGCTTAAATGAAAAG. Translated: CASSLGGLNEK. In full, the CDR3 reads CASSLGGLNEKLFF.

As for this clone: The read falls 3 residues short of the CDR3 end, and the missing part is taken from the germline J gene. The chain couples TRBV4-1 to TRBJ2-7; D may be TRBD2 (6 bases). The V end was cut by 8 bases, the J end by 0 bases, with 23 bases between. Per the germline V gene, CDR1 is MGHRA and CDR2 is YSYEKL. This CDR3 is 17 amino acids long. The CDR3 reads CASAGRRGAASSYEQYF. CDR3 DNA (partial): TGCGCCAGCGCGGGGCGACGAGGAGCGGCTAGCTCCTACGAG.

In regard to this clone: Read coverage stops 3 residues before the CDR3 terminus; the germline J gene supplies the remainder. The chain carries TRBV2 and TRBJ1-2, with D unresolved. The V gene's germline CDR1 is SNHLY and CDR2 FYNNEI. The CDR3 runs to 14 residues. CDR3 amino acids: CASKREGLSYDYTF. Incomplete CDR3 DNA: TGTGCCAGCAAGCGGGAGGGCCTCTCCTACGAC.

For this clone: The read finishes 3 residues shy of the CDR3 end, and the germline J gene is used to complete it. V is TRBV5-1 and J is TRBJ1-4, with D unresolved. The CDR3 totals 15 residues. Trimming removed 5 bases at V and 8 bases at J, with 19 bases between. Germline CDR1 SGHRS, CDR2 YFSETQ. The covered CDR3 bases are TGCGCCAGCAGTCAAGACCGGCAGCCAGGCGAAAAA. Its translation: CASSQDRQPGEK. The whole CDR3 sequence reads CASSQDRQPGEKLFF.

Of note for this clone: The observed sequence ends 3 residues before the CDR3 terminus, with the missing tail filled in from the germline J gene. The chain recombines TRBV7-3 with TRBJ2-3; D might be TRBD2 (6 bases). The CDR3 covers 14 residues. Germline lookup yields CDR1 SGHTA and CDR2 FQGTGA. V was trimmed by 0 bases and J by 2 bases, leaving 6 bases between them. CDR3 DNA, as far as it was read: TGTGCCAGCAGCTTAACGGGACTCACAGATACG. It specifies CASSLTGLTDT. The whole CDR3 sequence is CASSLTGLTDTQYF.

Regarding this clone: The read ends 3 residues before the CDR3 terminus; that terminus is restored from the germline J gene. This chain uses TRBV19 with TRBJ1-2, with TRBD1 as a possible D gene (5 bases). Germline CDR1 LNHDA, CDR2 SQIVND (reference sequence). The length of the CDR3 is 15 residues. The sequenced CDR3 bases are TGTGCCAGTAGTATTCTGGGGGGAAGGGTGGATGAC. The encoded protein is CASSILGGRVDD. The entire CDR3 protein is CASSILGGRVDDYTF.

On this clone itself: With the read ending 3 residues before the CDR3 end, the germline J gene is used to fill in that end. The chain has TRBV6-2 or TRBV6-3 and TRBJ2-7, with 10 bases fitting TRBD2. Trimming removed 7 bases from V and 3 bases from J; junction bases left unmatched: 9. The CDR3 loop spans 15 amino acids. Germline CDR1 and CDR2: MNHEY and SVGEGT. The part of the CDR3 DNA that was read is TGTGCCAGCACCCGACCTAGCGGGAGTCTCTACGAG. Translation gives CASTRPSGSLYE. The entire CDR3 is CASTRPSGSLYEQYF.

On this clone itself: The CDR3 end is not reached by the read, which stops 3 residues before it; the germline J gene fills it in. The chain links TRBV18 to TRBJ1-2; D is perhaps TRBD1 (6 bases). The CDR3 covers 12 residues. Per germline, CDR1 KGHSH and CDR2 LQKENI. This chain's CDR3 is CASSVWTDTYTF. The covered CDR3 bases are TGTGCCAGCTCAGTATGGACAGATACC.

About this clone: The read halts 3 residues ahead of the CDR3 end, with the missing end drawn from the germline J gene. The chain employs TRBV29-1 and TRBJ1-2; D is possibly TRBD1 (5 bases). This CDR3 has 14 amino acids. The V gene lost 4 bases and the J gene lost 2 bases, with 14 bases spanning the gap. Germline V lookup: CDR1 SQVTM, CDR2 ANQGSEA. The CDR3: CSVGGGGINYGYTF. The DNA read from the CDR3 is TGCAGCGTTGGGGGTGGGGGGATCAACTATGGC.

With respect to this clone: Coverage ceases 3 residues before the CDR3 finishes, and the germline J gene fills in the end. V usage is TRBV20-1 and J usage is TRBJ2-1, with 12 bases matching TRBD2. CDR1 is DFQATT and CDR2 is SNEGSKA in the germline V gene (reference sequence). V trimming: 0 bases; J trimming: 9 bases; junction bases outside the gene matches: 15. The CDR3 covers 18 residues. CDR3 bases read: TGCAGTGCTAGAGAGGGTGGACTAGCGGGGTCCCTTACGGGTGAG. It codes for CSAREGGLAGSLTGE. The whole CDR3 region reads CSAREGGLAGSLTGEQFF.

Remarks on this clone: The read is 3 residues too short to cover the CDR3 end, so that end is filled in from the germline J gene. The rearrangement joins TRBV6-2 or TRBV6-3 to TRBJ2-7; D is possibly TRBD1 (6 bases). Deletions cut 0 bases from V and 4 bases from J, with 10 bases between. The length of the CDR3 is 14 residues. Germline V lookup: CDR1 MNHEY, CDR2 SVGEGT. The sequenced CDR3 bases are TGTGCCAGCAGTTACTCTTACAGGGAATACGAG. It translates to CASSYSYREYE. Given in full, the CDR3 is CASSYSYREYEQYF.

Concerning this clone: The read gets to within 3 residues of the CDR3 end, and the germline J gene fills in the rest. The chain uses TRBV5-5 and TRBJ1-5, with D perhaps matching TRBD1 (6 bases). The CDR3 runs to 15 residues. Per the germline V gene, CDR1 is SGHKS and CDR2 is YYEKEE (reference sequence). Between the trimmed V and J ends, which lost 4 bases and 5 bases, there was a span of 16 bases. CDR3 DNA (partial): TGTGCCAGCAGCCCGGAGGGCAGGGGCCATCAGCCC. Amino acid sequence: CASSPEGRGHQP. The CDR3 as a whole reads CASSPEGRGHQPQHF.

The chain's CDR3 is CASSGGHVSYEQYF. The covered CDR3 bases are TGTGCCAGCAGTGGGGGACACGTCTCCTACGAG. This chain connects TRBV2 to TRBJ2-7, with a tentative D call TRBD1 (6 bases). The read terminates 3 residues before the CDR3 end, so the remaining end is supplied by the germline J gene. Looked up from germline, CDR1 is SNHLY and CDR2 is FYNNEI. Trimming stripped 4 bases from V and 0 bases from J, with 10 bases between. There are 14 residues in the CDR3.

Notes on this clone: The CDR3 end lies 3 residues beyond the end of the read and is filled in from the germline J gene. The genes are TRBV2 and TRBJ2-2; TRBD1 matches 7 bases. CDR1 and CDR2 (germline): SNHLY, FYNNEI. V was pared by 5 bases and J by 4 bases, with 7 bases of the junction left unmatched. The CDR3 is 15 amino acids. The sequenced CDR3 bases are TGTGCCAGCAGTCTAGACAGGGAATCCACCGGGGAG. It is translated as CASSLDRESTGE. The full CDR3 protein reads CASSLDRESTGELFF.

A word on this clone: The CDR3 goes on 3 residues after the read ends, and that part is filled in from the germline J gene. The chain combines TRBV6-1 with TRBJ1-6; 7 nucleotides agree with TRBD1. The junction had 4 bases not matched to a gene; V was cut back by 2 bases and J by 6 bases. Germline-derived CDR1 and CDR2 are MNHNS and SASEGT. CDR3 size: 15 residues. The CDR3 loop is CASSEQGVGNSPLHF. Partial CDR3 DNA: TGTGCCAGCAGTGAACAGGGGGTGGGTAATTCACCC.

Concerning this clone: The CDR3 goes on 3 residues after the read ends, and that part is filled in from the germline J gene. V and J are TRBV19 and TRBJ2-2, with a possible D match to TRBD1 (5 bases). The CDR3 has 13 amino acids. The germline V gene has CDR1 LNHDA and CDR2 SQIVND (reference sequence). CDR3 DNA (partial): TGTGCCAGTAGTGTCCAGGGTGGATCACCG. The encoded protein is CASSVQGGSP. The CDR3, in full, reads CASSVQGGSPLFF.